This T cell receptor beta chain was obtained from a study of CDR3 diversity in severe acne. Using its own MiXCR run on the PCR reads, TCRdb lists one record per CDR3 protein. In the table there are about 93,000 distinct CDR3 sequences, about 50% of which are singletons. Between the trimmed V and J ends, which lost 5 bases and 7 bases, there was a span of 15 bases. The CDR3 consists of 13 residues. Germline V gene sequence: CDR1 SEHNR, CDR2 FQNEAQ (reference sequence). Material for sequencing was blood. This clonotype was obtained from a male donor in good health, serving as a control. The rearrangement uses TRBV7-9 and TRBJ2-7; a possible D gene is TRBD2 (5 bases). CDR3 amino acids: CASSPFRPGEQYF. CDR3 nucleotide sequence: TGTGCCAGCAGCCCCTTTCGGCCGGGGGAGCAGTACTTC.